The 16 T cell receptor beta chains reported below all come from one sample, sequenced in a study of early T cells in non-severe SARS-CoV-2 infection. TCRdb re-analysed the 5' RACE reads in MiXCR, keeping a single row per CDR3 protein. The data contain some 52,000 distinct CDR3 sequences, over 7.5% of them seen just once; the ten biggest clones take up over 8%. The specimen sequenced was whole blood. The receptors were gathered from an adult who was a healthcare worker with PCR-confirmed SARS-CoV-2 infection or an uninfected control (not recorded which).

This chain's CDR3 is CASLANLRRVEAFF. Written as DNA, the CDR3 is TGTGCCAGCCTAGCGAATTTAAGACGGGTTGAAGCTTTCTTT. The chain carries TRBV28 and TRBJ1-1, with D hard to call. The CDR3 spans 14 residues. The V gene's germline CDR1 is MDHEN and CDR2 SYDVKM. The ends were cut back, 8 bases at V and 7 bases at J, with 20 bases in the middle.

This clonotype has a count of ten or more. The chain employs TRBV4-1 and TRBJ2-3; TRBD2 aligns across 8 bases. Trimming took 4 bases from V and 0 from J; bases not matched to a gene: 3. From germline, CDR1 is MGHRA and CDR2 YSYEKL. The CDR3 totals 15 residues. CDR3 in DNA: TGCGCCAGCAGCCGCGGGGGGCCGAGCACAGATACGCAGTATTTT. Protein sequence: CASSRGGPSTDTQYF.

The rearrangement uses TRBV6-2 or TRBV6-3 and TRBJ2-1, with 9 nucleotides matching TRBD2. V trimming: 3 bases; J trimming: 5 bases; junction bases outside the gene matches: 17. This CDR3 is built from 19 residues. In germline, CDR1 is MNHEY, CDR2 SVGEGT. CDR3 nucleotides: TGTGCCAGCAGTTATGTAGCGGGAGAACCAAAGGGGAGGGACAATGAGCAGTTCTTC. Its translation is CASSYVAGEPKGRDNEQFF.

The chain links TRBV3-1 to TRBJ1-1, with unresolved D. The CDR3 is 14 amino acids. Germline V gene sequence: CDR1 LGHDT, CDR2 YNNKEL (reference sequence). Trimming shortened V by 4 bases and J by 4 bases, and 13 bases separated the two germline ends. This CDR3 reads CASSRRGSATEAFF. The CDR3 bases are TGTGCCAGCAGCCGGAGAGGGAGCGCCACTGAAGCTTTCTTT.

This clonotype occurred a few times. The chain links TRBV12-3 or TRBV12-4 to TRBJ1-3; a weak D match, TRBD1 (6 bases). CDR3 length: 15 residues. Trimming removed 5 bases from V and 0 bases from J, with 11 bases in between. Here the CDR3 reads CASSAGVRSGNTIYF. The CDR3 bases are TGTGCCAGCAGTGCAGGGGTACGCTCTGGAAACACCATATATTTT.

This clonotype has at least ten counts. V and J are TRBV5-6 and TRBJ2-5; 7 bases are shared with TRBD2. This CDR3 contains 15 residues. Germline V gives CDR1 SGHDT, CDR2 YYEEEE. The V and J ends lost 4 bases and 1 base, in that order; junction bases with no gene match: 7. In DNA form, the CDR3 reads TGTGCCAGCAGCCCGCCGGCGGGAGTCCAAGAGACCCAGTACTTC. Translated: CASSPPAGVQETQYF.

This clonotype has a count of ten or more. The chain uses TRBV5-1 and TRBJ1-2; possible D gene TRBD1, 5 bases. Germline-derived CDR1 and CDR2 are SGHRS and YFSETQ. The CDR3 runs to 17 residues. V lost 2 bases and J lost 1, with 18 bases in between. CDR3 amino acids: CASSFLYDSDVNYGYTF. The CDR3 nucleotides read TGCGCCAGCAGCTTTCTTTACGACAGCGACGTTAACTATGGCTACACCTTC.

This clonotype was observed at least ten times. The chain uses TRBV5-4 and TRBJ2-7, with D perhaps matching TRBD1 (5 bases). The germline gives CDR1 SGHNT, CDR2 YYREEE (reference sequence). The germline V and J ends were trimmed by 1 base and 3 bases, with 11 bases remaining between them. This CDR3 has 14 residues. Written as DNA, the CDR3 is TGTGCCAGCAGCTTGAGGGCGGACAACTACGAGCAGTACTTC. It specifies CASSLRADNYEQYF.

V is TRBV27 and J is TRBJ1-1; weak D call: TRBD1 (5 bases). CDR3 length equals 15 residues. Germline CDR1 and CDR2: MNHEY and SMNVEV (reference sequence). V was pared by 1 base and J by 0 bases, with 9 bases between. CDR3 residues: CASSLLGVVNTEAFF. CDR3 sequence (DNA): TGTGCCAGCAGTTTATTGGGGGTTGTGAACACTGAAGCTTTCTTT.

This clonotype was picked up a small number of times. The chain recombines TRBV18 with TRBJ1-2; D is undetermined. Germline V gene sequence: CDR1 KGHSH, CDR2 LQKENI. The length of the CDR3 is 14 residues. With 3 bases removed from V and 6 bases from J, the gap between germline ends came to 14 bases. The CDR3 DNA follows: TGTGCCAGCTCACCGAGTCCACCGCGGGATGGCTACACCTTC. It codes for CASSPSPPRDGYTF.

This rearrangement joins TRBV18 to TRBJ2-1, with D possibly being TRBD2 (5 bases). V lost 0 bases and J lost 3, with 12 bases in between. This CDR3 contains 16 residues. Germline loops: CDR1 KGHSH, CDR2 LQKENI. CDR3 in amino acids: CASSPPSGGIYNEQFF. CDR3 sequence (DNA): TGTGCCAGCTCACCACCGTCCGGAGGAATCTACAATGAGCAGTTCTTC. Filled out from reference TRBV18 and TRBJ2-1, the complete variable domain reads NAGVMQNPRHLVRRRGQEARLRCSPMKGHSHVYWYRQLPEEGLKFMVYLQKENIIDESGMPKERFSAEFPKEGPSILRIQQVVRGDSAAYFCASSPPSGGIYNEQFFGPGTRLTVL.

This clonotype was recorded at least ten times. The chain recombines TRBV7-9 with TRBJ2-3, with 8 positions matching TRBD2. Germline CDR1 is SEHNR and CDR2 is FQNEAQ (reference sequence). This CDR3 spans 15 amino acids. V dropped 5 bases and J dropped 2; count of bases not matched to a gene: 6. DNA of the CDR3: TGTGCCAGCAGCACTAGCGGAGAATTCACAGATACGCAGTATTTT. It encodes CASSTSGEFTDTQYF.

This chain links TRBV20-1 with TRBJ1-2; no reliable D call. Germline V gives CDR1 DFQATT, CDR2 SNEGSKA (reference sequence). The CDR3 extends over 11 amino acids. Trimming cost V 5 bases and J 3 bases, with 7 bases left between them. Written as DNA, the CDR3 is TGCAGTGCTCCTCTGGACTATGGCTACACCTTC. It codes for CSAPLDYGYTF.

This clonotype was recorded a few times. The chain has TRBV7-9 and TRBJ1-2, with a possible D match to TRBD1 (5 bases). V was shortened by 1 base and J by 2 bases, with 8 bases between the two germline ends. The CDR3 loop spans 14 amino acids. Germline CDR1 SEHNR, CDR2 FQNEAQ (reference sequence). The DNA of the CDR3 is TGTGCCAGCAGCTTAGGACAGCCGAACTATGGCTACACCTTC. This codes for CASSLGQPNYGYTF.

Ten or more counts support this clonotype. The rearrangement uses TRBV4-1 and TRBJ2-1; no reliable D call. This CDR3 is built from 13 residues. V was clipped by 0 bases and J by 6 bases, with 6 bases between them. Germline assignment: CDR1 MGHRA and CDR2 YSYEKL. The CDR3 here is CASSQDRVNEQFF. In DNA form, the CDR3 reads TGCGCCAGCAGCCAAGATAGGGTCAATGAGCAGTTCTTC.

This sequence joins TRBV27 and TRBJ1-1; the match to TRBD1 covers 7 bases. Germline CDR1 reads MNHEY; CDR2 reads SMNVEV (reference sequence). This CDR3 is built from 15 residues. Trimming took 6 bases from V and 4 from J; bases not matched to a gene: 11. CDR3 loop: CASSRNPGGITEAFF. The CDR3 nucleotides are TGTGCCAGCAGCCGGAACCCAGGGGGTATCACTGAAGCTTTCTTT.